The rows below give T cell receptor beta chains drawn from one sample of a study of shared clonotypes between healthy human individuals. Profiled with immunoSEQ multiplex PCR; TCRdb holds only in-frame clones, not every one. The table includes about 1,900,000 clones, roughly 94% detected once. Sequenced input: naive CD8+ T cells sorted from blood. Source of these receptors: a man aged 18 to 29 in good health. Each CDR3 is given with its conserved first and last residue. Fields, in order: clone size, D gene, J gene, V gene, CDR3 protein, CDR3 DNA. D genes are given only for firm matches. Clone size is stated in some rows and not others, as once, few, many or a class when expanded.

size: .; D: .; J: TRBJ2-1; V: TRBV27; CDR3: CASSLGPRGDEQFF; DNA: TGTGCCAGCAGTTTAGGGCCCAGGGGCGATGAGCAGTTCTTC
size: .; D: .; J: TRBJ2-7; V: TRBV5-8; CDR3: CASSPLGSEQYF; DNA: TGTGCCAGCAGCCCGCTAGGATCCGAGCAGTACTTC
size: .; D: .; J: TRBJ1-1; V: TRBV29-1; CDR3: CSLNRDTEAFF; DNA: TGCAGCTTGAACCGGGACACTGAAGCTTTCTTT
size: .; D: TRBD1; J: TRBJ1-3; V: TRBV7-9; CDR3: CASSSDRGGNTIYF; DNA: TGTGCCAGCAGCTCGGACAGGGGTGGAAACACCATATATTTT
size: .; D: TRBD1; J: TRBJ1-1; V: TRBV27; CDR3: CASSRIPGQVMNTEAFF; DNA: TGTGCCAGCAGTCGTATACCGGGACAGGTCATGAACACTGAAGCTTTCTTT
size: .; D: .; J: TRBJ2-3; V: TRBV27; CDR3: CASSYMRASTDTQYF; DNA: TGTGCCAGCAGTTATATGAGAGCTAGCACAGATACGCAGTATTTT
size: .; D: TRBD2; J: TRBJ2-1; V: TRBV9; CDR3: CASSLGTSGGTEQFF; DNA: TGTGCCAGCAGCCTAGGGACTAGCGGGGGCACTGAGCAGTTCTTC
size: .; D: .; J: TRBJ2-7; V: TRBV11-2; CDR3: CASSISPSGYEQYF; DNA: TGTGCCAGCAGCATCTCCCCTAGTGGATACGAGCAGTACTTC
size: once; D: .; J: TRBJ1-1; V: TRBV6-1; CDR3: CASSEAPLGSTEAFF; DNA: TGTGCCAGCAGTGAAGCCCCGTTGGGTAGCACTGAAGCTTTCTTT
size: .; D: TRBD1; J: TRBJ1-4; V: TRBV28; CDR3: CASRIQGAEEKLFF; DNA: TGTGCCAGCAGGATTCAGGGGGCAGAAGAAAAACTGTTTTTT
size: .; D: .; J: TRBJ2-1; V: TRBV5-4; CDR3: CASSLEVVGDNEQFF; DNA: TGTGCCAGCAGCTTGGAAGTCGTCGGTGACAATGAGCAGTTCTTC
size: .; D: .; J: TRBJ1-6; V: TRBV7-4; CDR3: CASSLVGRGRSNSPLHF; DNA: TGTGCCAGCAGCTTAGTAGGAAGGGGACGGAGTAATTCACCCCTCCACTTT
size: .; D: .; J: TRBJ2-3; V: TRBV7-3; CDR3: CASSLSRGRVDTQYF; DNA: TGTGCCAGCAGCTTATCGCGGGGACGGGTAGATACGCAGTATTTT